This T cell receptor beta chain was retrieved from a study of blood T cell repertoires in COVID-19. In the study's own analysis: Reference gene primer amplification yielded estimated nucleated cell counts. Clones were read by immunoSEQ multiplex PCR, and TCRdb kept only the in-frame ones, dropping some. V, J and clone size are those of that table, while D and trimming were read from the DNA. The sample lists 100,000 or so clones; around 81% were seen once. The CDR3 consists of 14 residues. With 3 bases clipped from V and 8 bases from J, the junction kept 8 bases outside the gene matches. Germline loops: CDR1 SGHDN, CDR2 FVKESK.

The clonotype was recovered from a man aged 60-69 years with acute or convalescent COVID-19. Sequencing was performed on peripheral blood. The chain employs TRBV14 and TRBJ1-2; 8 bases are a match to TRBD1. This CDR3 reads CASSQGGTGRGYTF. In DNA form, the CDR3 reads TGTGCCAGCAGCCAGGGGGGGACAGGCCGAGGCTACACCTTC.